This record looks at one T cell receptor (beta chain) sequence and its context. The antigen is not known. CDR1 and CDR2 (germline): SEHNR, FQNEAQ (reference sequence). Trimming stripped 2 bases from V and 3 bases from J, with 10 bases between. This CDR3 contains 15 residues. The sample belongs to a study of beta chain features in type 1 diabetes. Overall study findings and caveats: For Type 1 diabetes patients, all four CD4+ subsets carried TCRB CDR3s that were moderately but significantly shorter. Researchers caution that PCR might favor shorter templates, equally among patients and controls. For type 1 diabetes patients, VDJ junctions showed fewer insertions and more deletions.

Of the isolated RNA, all was reverse transcribed, and so the sequenced material was expressed TCRB transcripts. Data came from immunoSEQ multiplex PCR; TCRdb stores just in-frame clones and leaves some out. There are more than 550,000 clones in the sample; over 12% occur only once, and 0.03% to 0.045% lies in the top ten. Sorting gave populations that all exceeded 98% purity. The specimen sequenced was naive CD4+ T cells from blood. The receptor was isolated from a man between 18 and 29 years old with type 1 diabetes. The chain is built from TRBV7-9 and TRBJ2-2, with D possibly matching TRBD2 (6 bases). CDR3 amino acids: CASSLRLAYTGELFF. The CDR3 DNA is TGTGCCAGCAGCTTAAGGCTAGCGTACACCGGGGAGCTGTTTTTT.